Listed below are T cell receptor beta chains from one sample, sequenced in a study of T-cell memory formation after mild COVID-19. TCRdb passed the 5' RACE reads through MiXCR, listing each CDR3 protein once. The data show approximately 150,000 distinct CDR3 sequences, roughly 15% seen once. The sample consisted of PBMCs or a T cell subset sorted from them (not recorded which). Every receptor here comes from an adult woman who had mild COVID-19 (a few samples of this study predate the infection). Cell type and time point are not known. CDR3s leave out the opening cysteine and the closing phenylalanine or tryptophan. The D gene is left open where the match is weak. The listing skips clone size in some rows; elsewhere it reads once, few, many or a size class.

CDR3: ASSPPSGFPREQY
J: TRBJ2-7
size: few
V: TRBV12-3/TRBV12-4
D: TRBD2

CDR3: ASSPGTDHQPQH
J: TRBJ1-5
size: .
V: TRBV12-3/TRBV12-4
D: TRBD1

CDR3: ASSDYLTATYGYT
J: TRBJ1-2
size: .
V: TRBV6-1
D: .

CDR3: ASSQVGTSGRAHEQY
J: TRBJ2-7
size: .
V: TRBV4-2
D: TRBD2

CDR3: ASSFTGGFVKDTEAF
J: TRBJ1-1
size: few
V: TRBV12-3/TRBV12-4
D: TRBD1

CDR3: ASSQGRWKLF
J: TRBJ1-4
size: .
V: TRBV3-1
D: .

CDR3: ASSPRTDSYEQY
J: TRBJ2-7
size: few
V: TRBV5-1
D: .

CDR3: ASSQEWVGTRTDTQY
J: TRBJ2-3
size: .
V: TRBV4-3
D: .

CDR3: ASSLGGQVWETQY
J: TRBJ2-5
size: .
V: TRBV12-3/TRBV12-4
D: TRBD1

CDR3: ASSLGTMNTGELF
J: TRBJ2-2
size: few
V: TRBV7-3
D: TRBD2

CDR3: ASSVASVGQGAGGYT
J: TRBJ1-2
size: .
V: TRBV9
D: TRBD1

CDR3: ASSARVGSYEQY
J: TRBJ2-7
size: .
V: TRBV9
D: .

CDR3: ASSQTTLAGGSEQF
J: TRBJ2-1
size: few
V: TRBV4-1
D: TRBD2

CDR3: ASRPTGGQETQY
J: TRBJ2-5
size: .
V: TRBV12-3/TRBV12-4
D: TRBD1

CDR3: ASSTLRLAGVYNEQF
J: TRBJ2-1
size: few
V: TRBV6-2/TRBV6-3
D: TRBD2

CDR3: ASRIQGSYSYNEQF
J: TRBJ2-1
size: many
V: TRBV12-3/TRBV12-4
D: TRBD1

CDR3: ASSSTIDRPTNSPLH
J: TRBJ1-6
size: few
V: TRBV5-1
D: .

CDR3: ASSSSTGSVGGEQY
J: TRBJ2-7
size: few
V: TRBV27
D: .

CDR3: ASSLGQANEQF
J: TRBJ2-1
size: .
V: TRBV5-8
D: .

CDR3: ASSPPVVRDEQF
J: TRBJ2-1
size: few
V: TRBV18
D: .

CDR3: ASSSLLRENEQF
J: TRBJ2-1
size: .
V: TRBV12-3/TRBV12-4
D: TRBD2

CDR3: ASSLVSPVADTQY
J: TRBJ2-3
size: few
V: TRBV7-9
D: .

CDR3: ASSNRGQGHYEQY
J: TRBJ2-7
size: .
V: TRBV7-9
D: TRBD1

CDR3: ASSSLLAGGRYEQY
J: TRBJ2-7
size: few
V: TRBV5-1
D: TRBD2

CDR3: ASSSGGADTQY
J: TRBJ2-3
size: few
V: TRBV6-1
D: TRBD2

CDR3: ASSLGTGTSGDEQF
J: TRBJ2-1
size: few
V: TRBV11-3
D: TRBD2

CDR3: ASSLARGISYEQY
J: TRBJ2-7
size: few
V: TRBV12-3/TRBV12-4
D: TRBD2

CDR3: ASSSHDTRYTGELF
J: TRBJ2-2
size: few
V: TRBV6-5
D: .

CDR3: ASSLATGEVGTEAF
J: TRBJ1-1
size: .
V: TRBV7-9
D: TRBD1

CDR3: ASSVGTPQTSQETQY
J: TRBJ2-5
size: few
V: TRBV9
D: .

CDR3: ASSFTQGAYSGNTIY
J: TRBJ1-3
size: few
V: TRBV7-8
D: TRBD1

CDR3: ASSAVSGADTQY
J: TRBJ2-3
size: few
V: TRBV2
D: TRBD2

CDR3: SAGQGLNQPQH
J: TRBJ1-5
size: few
V: TRBV29-1
D: TRBD1

CDR3: ASSHGQGPLGTEAF
J: TRBJ1-1
size: .
V: TRBV4-3
D: TRBD1

CDR3: ASSSPGAITEAF
J: TRBJ1-1
size: .
V: TRBV6-5
D: .

CDR3: SASTGSWVETQY
J: TRBJ2-5
size: few
V: TRBV20-1
D: .

CDR3: ASSLAGTGGTGELF
J: TRBJ2-2
size: few
V: TRBV7-6
D: TRBD1

CDR3: ASSQRGLAGRDTQY
J: TRBJ2-3
size: few
V: TRBV4-2
D: TRBD2

CDR3: ASSQLFSGANVLT
J: TRBJ2-6
size: .
V: TRBV4-3
D: .

CDR3: ASSQQSETQY
J: TRBJ2-5
size: .
V: TRBV28
D: .

CDR3: SAIQGRDQPQH
J: TRBJ1-5
size: .
V: TRBV20-1
D: .

CDR3: ASSSMVTRAYNSPLH
J: TRBJ1-6
size: few
V: TRBV5-6
D: .

CDR3: ASSTDYSSTDTQY
J: TRBJ2-3
size: .
V: TRBV18
D: .